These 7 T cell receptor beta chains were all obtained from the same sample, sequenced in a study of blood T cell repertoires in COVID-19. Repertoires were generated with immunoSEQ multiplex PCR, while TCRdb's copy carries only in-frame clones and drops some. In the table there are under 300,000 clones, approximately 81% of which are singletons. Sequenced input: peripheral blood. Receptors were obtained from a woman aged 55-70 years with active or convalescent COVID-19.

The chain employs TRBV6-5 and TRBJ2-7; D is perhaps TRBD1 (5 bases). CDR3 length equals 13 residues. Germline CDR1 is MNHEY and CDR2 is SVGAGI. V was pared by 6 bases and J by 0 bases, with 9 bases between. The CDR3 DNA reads TGTGCCAGCAGAGACAGAAGCTCCTACGAGCAGTACTTC. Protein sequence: CASRDRSSYEQYF.

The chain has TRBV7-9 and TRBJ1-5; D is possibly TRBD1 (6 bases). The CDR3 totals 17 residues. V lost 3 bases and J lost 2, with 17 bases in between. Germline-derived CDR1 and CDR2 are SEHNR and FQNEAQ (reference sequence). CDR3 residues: CASSFSTGYGGNQPQHF. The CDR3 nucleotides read TGTGCCAGCAGCTTCAGTACAGGGTACGGGGGCAATCAGCCCCAGCATTTT.

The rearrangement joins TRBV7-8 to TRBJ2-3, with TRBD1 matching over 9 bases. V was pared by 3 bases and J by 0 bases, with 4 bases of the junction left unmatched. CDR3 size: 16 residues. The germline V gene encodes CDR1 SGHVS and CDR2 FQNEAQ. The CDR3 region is CASSLRTGVSTDTQYF. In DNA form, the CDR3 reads TGTGCCAGCAGCTTGAGGACAGGGGTTAGCACAGATACGCAGTATTTT.

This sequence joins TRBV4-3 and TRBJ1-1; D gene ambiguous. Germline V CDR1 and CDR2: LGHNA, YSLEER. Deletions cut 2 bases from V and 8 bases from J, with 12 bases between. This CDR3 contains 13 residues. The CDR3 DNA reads TGCGCCAGCAGCCAATGGCCGGGAGGGGAAGCTTTCTTT. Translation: CASSQWPGGEAFF.

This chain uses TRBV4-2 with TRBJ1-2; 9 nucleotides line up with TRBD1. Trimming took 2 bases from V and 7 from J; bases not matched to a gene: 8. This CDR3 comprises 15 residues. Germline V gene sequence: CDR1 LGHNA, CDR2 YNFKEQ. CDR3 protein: CASSQRQRQGVGYTF. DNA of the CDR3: TGTGCCAGCAGCCAAAGGCAGAGACAGGGGGTTGGCTACACCTTC.

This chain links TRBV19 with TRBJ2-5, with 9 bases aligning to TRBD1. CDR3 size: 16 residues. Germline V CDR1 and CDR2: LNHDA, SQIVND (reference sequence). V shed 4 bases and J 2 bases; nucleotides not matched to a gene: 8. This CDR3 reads CASSKRGQGNQETQYF. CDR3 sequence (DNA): TGTGCCAGTAGTAAGAGGGGACAGGGTAATCAAGAGACCCAGTACTTC. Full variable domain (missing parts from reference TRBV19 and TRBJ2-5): DGGITQSPKYLFRKEGQNVTLSCEQNLNHDAMYWYRQDPGQGLRLIYYSQIVNDFQKGDIAEGYSVSREKKESFPLTVTSAQKNPTAFYLCASSKRGQGNQETQYFGPGTRLLVL.

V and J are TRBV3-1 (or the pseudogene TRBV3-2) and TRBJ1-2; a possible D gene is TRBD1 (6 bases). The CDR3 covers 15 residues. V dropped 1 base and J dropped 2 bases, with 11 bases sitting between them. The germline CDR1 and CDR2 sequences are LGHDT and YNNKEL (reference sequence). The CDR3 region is CASSQVYRVNYGYTF. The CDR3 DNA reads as TGTGCCAGCAGCCAAGTGTACAGGGTCAACTATGGCTACACCTTC.